This TCR beta chain was obtained from a study of blood T cells in healthy people across ages. General study findings and limits: Total diversity from one million sequenced T cells was likely underestimated.

Caucasian, healthy and from Russia, the donors were aged between 6 and 90. The CDR3 sequence is 12 residues long. CDR1 SNHLY and CDR2 FYNNEI come from the germline V gene. A sample-barcoded 5' primer and a J-beta primer mix were used in a second PCR of roughly 6 to 11 cycles. The template-switch adaptor, which had 12 random nucleotides, put a tag on each cDNA molecule. Each of the samples gave a minimum of 3 million paired-end reads that contained CDR3. One entry per CDR3 protein, called by TCRdb with MiXCR from the 5' RACE reads. In the table there are almost 800,000 distinct CDR3 sequences, roughly 64% of which are singletons. With respect to this clonotype: No antigen is known for it.

The source material was blood. This receptor was obtained from a man under 40 in good health. This chain connects TRBV2 to TRBJ2-4; possible D gene TRBD1, 6 bases. The J call is in doubt because the DNA end fits TRBJ2-7 better. CDR3 sequence: CATGTTAYEQYF. CDR3 sequence (DNA): TGTGCCACCGGGACAACCGCCTACGAGCAGTACTTC.